This T cell receptor (beta chain) derives from a study of Ad26.COV2.S vaccination and SARS-CoV-2 variants. Study-level information: Intramuscular Ad26.COV2.S at 5x10^10 or 1x10^11 viral particles.

Repertoires were generated with immunoSEQ multiplex PCR, while TCRdb's copy carries only in-frame clones and drops some. This sample has around 500,000 clones, with roughly nine tenths found just once. Study-level points and caveats: Researchers reported similar non-spike TCR breadth in vaccine and placebo recipients.

To note about this clone: Its antigen is not known.

Per germline, CDR1 MDHEN and CDR2 SYDVKM. The CDR3 is 16 residues long. The V end was cut by 2 bases, the J end by 0 bases, with 10 bases between. The treatment was: some 20 received Ad26.COV2.S at low or high dose, single or two shots; 5 received placebo; per-sample allocation not given. Collection of the samples took place on day 63 after the first injection of vaccine or placebo. Spike of the Wuhan-strain SARS-CoV-2 was expressed by an Ad26 vector, which formed the vaccine. The sample consisted of peripheral blood, taken in a trial of Ad26.COV2.S vaccine versus placebo. This sequence was found in a person aged 18-60 years who received the Ad26.COV2.S COVID-19 vaccine or a placebo. This chain links TRBV28 with TRBJ1-4; D perhaps matches TRBD1 (6 bases). DNA of the CDR3: TGTGCCAGCAGTTTACCAGGGGATGCAACTAATGAAAAACTGTTTTTT. Encoded protein: CASSLPGDATNEKLFF.